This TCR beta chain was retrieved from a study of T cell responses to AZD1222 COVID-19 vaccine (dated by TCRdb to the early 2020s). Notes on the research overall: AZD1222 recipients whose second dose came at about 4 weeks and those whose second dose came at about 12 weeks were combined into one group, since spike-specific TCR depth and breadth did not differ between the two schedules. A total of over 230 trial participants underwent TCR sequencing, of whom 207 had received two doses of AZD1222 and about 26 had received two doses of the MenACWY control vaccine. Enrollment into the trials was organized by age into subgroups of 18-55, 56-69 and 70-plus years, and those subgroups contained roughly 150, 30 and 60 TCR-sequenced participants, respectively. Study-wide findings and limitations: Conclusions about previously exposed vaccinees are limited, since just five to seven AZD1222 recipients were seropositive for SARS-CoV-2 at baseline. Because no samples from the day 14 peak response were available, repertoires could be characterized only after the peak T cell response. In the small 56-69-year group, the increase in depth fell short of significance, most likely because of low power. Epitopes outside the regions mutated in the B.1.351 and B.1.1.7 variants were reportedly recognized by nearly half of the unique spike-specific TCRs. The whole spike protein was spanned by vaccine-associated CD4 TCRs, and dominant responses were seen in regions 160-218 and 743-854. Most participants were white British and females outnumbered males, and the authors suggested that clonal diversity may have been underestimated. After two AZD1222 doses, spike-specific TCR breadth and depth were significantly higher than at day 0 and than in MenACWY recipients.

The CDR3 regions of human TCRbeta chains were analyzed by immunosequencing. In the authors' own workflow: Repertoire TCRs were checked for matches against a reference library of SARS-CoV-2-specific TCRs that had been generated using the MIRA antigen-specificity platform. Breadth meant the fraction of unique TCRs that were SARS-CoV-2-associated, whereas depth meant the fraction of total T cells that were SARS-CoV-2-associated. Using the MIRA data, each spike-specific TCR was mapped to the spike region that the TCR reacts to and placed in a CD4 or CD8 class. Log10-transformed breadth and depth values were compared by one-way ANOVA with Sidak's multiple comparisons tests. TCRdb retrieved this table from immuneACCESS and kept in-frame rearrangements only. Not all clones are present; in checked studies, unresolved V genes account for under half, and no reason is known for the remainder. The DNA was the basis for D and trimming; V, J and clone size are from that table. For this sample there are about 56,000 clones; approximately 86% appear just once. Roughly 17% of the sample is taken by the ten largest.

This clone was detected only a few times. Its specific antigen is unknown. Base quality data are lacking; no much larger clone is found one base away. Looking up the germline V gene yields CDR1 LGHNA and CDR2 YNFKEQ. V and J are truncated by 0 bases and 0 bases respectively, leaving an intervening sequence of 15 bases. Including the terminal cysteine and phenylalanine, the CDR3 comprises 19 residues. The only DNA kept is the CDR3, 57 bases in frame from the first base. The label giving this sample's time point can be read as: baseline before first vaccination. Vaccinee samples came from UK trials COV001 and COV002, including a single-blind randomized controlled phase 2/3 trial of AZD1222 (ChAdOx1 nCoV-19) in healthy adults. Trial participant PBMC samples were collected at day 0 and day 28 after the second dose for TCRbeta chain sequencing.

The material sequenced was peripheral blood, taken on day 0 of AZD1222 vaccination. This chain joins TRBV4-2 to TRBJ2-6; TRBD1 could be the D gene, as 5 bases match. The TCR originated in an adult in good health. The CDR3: CASSQDPTGARSGANVLTF. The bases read TGTGCCAGCAGCCAAGATCCCACAGGTGCCCGCTCTGGGGCCAACGTCCTGACTTTC.